This TCR beta chain was documented in a study of CD8 T cells in ankylosing spondylitis. Germline CDR1 reads DFQATT; CDR2 reads SNEGSKA (reference sequence). The CDR3 extends over 13 amino acids. The V and J ends lost 1 base and 12 bases respectively, with 16 bases between them. Study-wide findings and caveats: Enrichment of disease-linked clones was reportedly significant in matched ankylosing spondylitis synovial fluid. With a CD8+ phenotype, disease-linked clones were relatively rare in peripheral blood. Apparently characteristic of ankylosing spondylitis blood was a TCR beta motif (about 8 highly homologous variants).

Via MiXCR, TCRdb re-called the 5' RACE reads, giving one row per CDR3 protein. Among about 440,000 distinct CDR3 sequences, 17% were seen once, and the ten largest hold approximately 0.97%. As to this clonotype: Its antigen is undetermined.

The chain links TRBV20-1 to TRBJ2-1; a possible D gene is TRBD1 (6 bases). Sequenced: blood, either unsorted or a sorted T cell fraction (not recorded which). The receptor's source is a male donor with ankylosing spondylitis. CDR3 amino acids: CSARGTVQTLQFF. The CDR3 coding sequence is TGCAGTGCTAGAGGGACAGTTCAAACCCTGCAGTTCTTC.